One sample yielded the 17 T cell receptor beta chains listed below, sequenced in a study of cytomegalovirus exposure and HLA in healthy donors (dated by TCRdb to the late 2010s). Library construction relied on the immunoSEQ multiplex PCR assay. The multiplex PCR relied on a mix of 60 forward primers for TCR Vbeta segments and 13 reverse primers for TCR Jbeta segments. The source is immuneACCESS, and TCRdb retained only in-frame sequences with V and J called. Part of the clones is not carried over; for the studies checked, unresolved V genes explain less than half of this, and the remainder is unexplained. This sample is represented by fewer than 70,000 clones; about 80% of them were singletons. The ten largest clones represent around 4.2% of the sample. Sequencing was carried out using PBMCs. The receptors stem from a woman in her 40s in good health and CMV-seronegative.

The gene calls are TRBV4-3 and TRBJ2-1, with 7 bases matching TRBD2. The CDR3 runs 16 residues. In germline, CDR1 is LGHNA, CDR2 YSLEER. The V segment lost 1 base and the J segment 1 base; nucleotides outside the gene matches: 4. CDR3 amino acids: CASSQAWGGSYNEQFF. The CDR3 DNA sequence: TGCGCCAGCAGCCAAGCCTGGGGGGGATCCTACAATGAGCAGTTCTTC.

Here the CDR3 reads CARSSGQGAQPQHF. The CDR3 region has the DNA TGTGCCAGAAGCTCGGGACAGGGGGCCCAGCCCCAGCATTTT. The chain joins TRBV7-5 to TRBJ1-5; the table names TRBD1, a call not compared with the DNA. TRBV7-5 is recorded as a pseudogene. CDR3 length: 14 residues.

This chain uses TRBV2 with TRBJ1-1, with D perhaps matching TRBD1 (5 bases). The CDR3 runs 13 residues. Germline CDR1 and CDR2: SNHLY and FYNNEI. V was shortened by 3 bases and J by 6 bases, with 11 bases between the two germline ends. The CDR3 nucleotides are TGTGCCAGCAGTGAGGGGGGGTGGCCTGAAGCTTTCTTT. Residues: CASSEGGWPEAFF.

The chain links TRBV28 to TRBJ1-2, with 7 bases lining up with TRBD1. V lost 6 bases and J lost 4; bases outside the gene matches: 8. CDR1 and CDR2 (germline): MDHEN, SYDVKM. This CDR3 region has 14 residues. For the CDR3, the DNA is TGTGCCAGCAGGAGGGGTAGGGGGCTCTATGGCTACACCTTC. This gives the protein CASRRGRGLYGYTF.

The chain recombines TRBV25-1 with TRBJ2-3; TRBD2 is a possible D gene (6 bases). Trimming took 5 bases from V and 0 from J, leaving 9 bases between them. Germline values: CDR1 MGHDK, CDR2 SYGVNS. This CDR3 contains 14 residues. CDR3 protein: CASSTGTSTDTQYF. DNA of the CDR3: TGTGCCAGCAGTACGGGGACTAGCACAGATACGCAGTATTTT.

The chain combines TRBV5-1 with TRBJ2-3, with 13 bases aligning to TRBD2. Trimming took 5 bases from V and 5 from J; bases not matched to a gene: 5. This CDR3 is 15 amino acids long. Germline lookup yields CDR1 SGHRS and CDR2 YFSETQ. The CDR3: CASRWTSGSKDTQYF. Written as DNA, the CDR3 is TGCGCCAGCAGGTGGACTAGCGGGAGTAAAGATACGCAGTATTTT.

The chain has TRBV27 and TRBJ1-1, with unresolved D. The V gene's germline CDR1 is MNHEY and CDR2 SMNVEV (reference sequence). The CDR3 is 13 residues long. Trimming stripped 5 bases from V and 4 bases from J, with 11 bases between. In nucleotides, the CDR3 is TGTGCCAGCAGTCCGCCGACGGGCACTGAAGCTTTCTTT. Translating gives CASSPPTGTEAFF.

This sequence joins TRBV6-6 and TRBJ1-1, with D maybe TRBD1 (5 bases). V lost 2 bases to trimming and J lost 7 bases, with 8 bases between them. The germline V gene encodes CDR1 MNHNY and CDR2 SVGAGI (reference sequence). The CDR3 sequence is 12 residues long. CDR3 nucleotides: TGTGCCAGCAGTTACGGCGACAGTGAAGCTTTCTTT. Its translation: CASSYGDSEAFF.

A word on this clone: The same CDR3 also results from other DNA sequences found in this sample. The chain uses TRBV5-1 and TRBJ2-2; 11 bases line up with TRBD1. Trimming at V came to 4 bases and at J to 5 bases, leaving 4 bases not matched to a gene. The CDR3 has 15 amino acids. Germline CDR1 and CDR2: SGHRS and YFSETQ. The CDR3 is CASSLGQGATGELFF. CDR3 nucleotides: TGCGCCAGCAGCCTCGGACAGGGGGCAACCGGGGAGCTGTTTTTT.

The genes are TRBV9 and TRBJ2-3; TRBD1 matches 7 bases. The length of the CDR3 is 15 residues. CDR1 and CDR2 from the germline V gene are SGDLS and YYNGEE. Trimming at V came to 5 bases and at J to 2 bases, leaving 8 bases not matched to a gene. CDR3 nucleotides: TGTGCCAGCAGACGGACAGGCACCCCCACAGATACGCAGTATTTT. The encoded protein is CASRRTGTPTDTQYF. The variable domain in full, completed from reference TRBV9 and TRBJ2-3, reads DSGVTQTPKHLITATGQRVTLRCSPRSGDLSVYWYQQSLDQGLQFLIQYYNGEERAKGNILERFSAQQFPDLHSELNLSSLELGDSALYFCASRRTGTPTDTQYFGPGTRLTVL.

J is TRBJ2-7 and V is TRBV7-9; no clear D. CDR3 length equals 14 residues. Germline CDR1 SEHNR, CDR2 FQNEAQ (reference sequence). V gave up 2 bases and J gave up 1 base, with 9 bases separating them. The CDR3 region is CASSLNRDSYEQYF. DNA for the CDR3: TGTGCCAGCAGCTTAAACCGCGATTCCTACGAGCAGTACTTC.

The rearrangement joins TRBV9 to TRBJ2-2; maybe TRBD2 (7 bases). The germline CDR1 and CDR2 sequences are SGDLS and YYNGEE. Trimming left V 0 bases short and J 7 bases short, with 16 bases between. The CDR3 is made up of 16 amino acids. The CDR3 is CASSVVGGQNIGELFF. For the CDR3, the DNA is TGTGCCAGCAGCGTAGTCGGGGGGCAAAATATCGGGGAGCTGTTTTTT.

The chain carries TRBV7-9 and TRBJ2-7; D remains ambiguous. The CDR3 is 15 residues long. Trimming removed 2 bases from V and 1 base from J, with 12 bases in between. The germline CDR1 and CDR2 sequences are SEHNR and FQNEAQ (reference sequence). The CDR3 here is CASSLTESGSYEQYF. In DNA, the CDR3 is TGTGCCAGCAGCTTAACGGAATCAGGTTCCTACGAGCAGTACTTC.

This clone showed up just once. The chain links TRBV6-5 to TRBJ1-2, with 7 positions matching TRBD1. After removal of 4 bases from V and 0 bases from J, the junction contained 5 bases not matched to a gene. This CDR3 region has 15 residues. Germline assignment: CDR1 MNHEY and CDR2 SVGAGI. Here the CDR3 reads CASSLDRAPNYGYTF. For the CDR3, the DNA is TGTGCCAGCAGTTTAGACAGGGCCCCTAACTATGGCTACACCTTC.

In its sample, this clone was seen a few times. The chain has TRBV10-1 and TRBJ2-5; D may be TRBD2 (6 bases). The CDR3 consists of 15 residues. Germline CDR1 reads WNHNN; CDR2 reads SYGVQD (reference sequence). Trimming stripped 4 bases from V and 3 bases from J, with 15 bases between. The CDR3: CASSGMRRTKETQYF. The CDR3 DNA sequence: TGCGCCAGCAGTGGGATGAGACGGACTAAAGAGACCCAGTACTTC.

V is TRBV11-2 and J is TRBJ2-2; 11 bases align to TRBD2. This CDR3 has 17 residues. V shed 2 bases, J shed 5 bases, and the junction held 7 bases outside the gene matches. Germline CDR1 and CDR2: SGHAT and FQNNGV. The CDR3 sequence is CASSLIPSGRKTGELFF. CDR3 coding DNA: TGTGCCAGCAGCTTAATCCCTAGCGGGAGGAAAACCGGGGAGCTGTTTTTT.

This chain joins TRBV9 and TRBJ2-1, with 10 bases that match TRBD2. The J segment lost 9 bases and the V segment lost 0 bases, leaving 6 bases of the junction unmatched. The CDR3 has 15 amino acids. Germline V gene sequence: CDR1 SGDLS, CDR2 YYNGEE. CDR3 in amino acids: CASSVVGTSDGEQFF. Here the CDR3 DNA reads TGTGCCAGCAGCGTAGTGGGGACTAGCGATGGTGAGCAGTTCTTC.